Shown below are 2 T cell receptor beta chains from a single sample sequenced in a study of blood T cell repertoires in COVID-19. The method was immunoSEQ multiplex PCR; TCRdb's version includes in-frame clones alone and lacks a portion of them. The sample has approximately 210,000 clones, approximately 90% seen once. Sample: peripheral blood. The receptors stem from a human donor in a cohort sampled during active COVID-19.

This clone was detected only a few times. V gene TRBV7-8 combines with J gene TRBJ2-2, with a possible D match to TRBD2 (6 bases). Germline loops: CDR1 SGHVS, CDR2 FQNEAQ. The CDR3 is 18 amino acids. Trimming removed 5 bases from V and 4 bases from J, with 23 bases in between. The CDR3 DNA sequence: TGTGCCAGCAGCAACCCGCGGGAAGACTATCCGAGCACCGGGGAGCTGTTTTTT. Encoded protein: CASSNPREDYPSTGELFF.

The rearrangement joins TRBV27 to TRBJ1-4, with D uncertain. Germline V CDR1 and CDR2: MNHEY, SMNVEV (reference sequence). This CDR3 is 15 amino acids long. Trimming removed 5 bases at V and 0 bases at J, with 10 bases between. CDR3 sequence (DNA): TGTGCCAGCAGTCCACGGTCGACAACTAATGAAAAACTGTTTTTT. Protein product: CASSPRSTTNEKLFF.